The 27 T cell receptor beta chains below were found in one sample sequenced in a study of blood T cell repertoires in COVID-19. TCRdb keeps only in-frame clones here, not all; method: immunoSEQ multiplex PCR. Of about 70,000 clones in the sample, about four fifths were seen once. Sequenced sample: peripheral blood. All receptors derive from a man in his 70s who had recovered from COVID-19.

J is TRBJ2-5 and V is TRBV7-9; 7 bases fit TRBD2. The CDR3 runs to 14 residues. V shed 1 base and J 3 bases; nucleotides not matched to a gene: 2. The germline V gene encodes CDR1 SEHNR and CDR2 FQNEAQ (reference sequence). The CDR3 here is CASSLVAGEETQYF. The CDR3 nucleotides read TGTGCCAGCAGCTTAGTGGCGGGAGAAGAGACCCAGTACTTC.

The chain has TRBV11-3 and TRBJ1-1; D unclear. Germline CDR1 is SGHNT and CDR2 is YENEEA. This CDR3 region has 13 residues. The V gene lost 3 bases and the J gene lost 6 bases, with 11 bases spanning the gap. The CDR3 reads CASSLRVEAEAFF. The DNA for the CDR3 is TGTGCCAGCAGCTTGCGGGTGGAGGCTGAAGCTTTCTTT.

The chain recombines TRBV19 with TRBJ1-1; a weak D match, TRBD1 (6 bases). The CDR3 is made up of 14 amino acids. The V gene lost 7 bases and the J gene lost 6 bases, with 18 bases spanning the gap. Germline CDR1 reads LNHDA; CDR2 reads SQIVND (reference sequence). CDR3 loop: CASTTFREGAEAFF. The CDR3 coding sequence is TGTGCCAGTACCACGTTCAGGGAGGGGGCTGAAGCTTTCTTT.

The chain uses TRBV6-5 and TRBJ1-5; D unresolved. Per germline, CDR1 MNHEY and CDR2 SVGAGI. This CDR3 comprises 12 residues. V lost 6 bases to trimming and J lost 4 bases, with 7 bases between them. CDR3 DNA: TGTGCCAGCAGGACAAAAAATCAGCCCCAGCATTTT. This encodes CASRTKNQPQHF.

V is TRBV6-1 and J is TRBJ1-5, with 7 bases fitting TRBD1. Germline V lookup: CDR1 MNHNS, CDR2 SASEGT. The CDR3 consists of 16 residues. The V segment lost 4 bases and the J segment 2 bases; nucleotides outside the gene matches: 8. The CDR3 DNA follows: TGTGCCAGCAGTGGCACAGGGGTCGGAGGCAATCAGCCCCAGCATTTT. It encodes CASSGTGVGGNQPQHF.

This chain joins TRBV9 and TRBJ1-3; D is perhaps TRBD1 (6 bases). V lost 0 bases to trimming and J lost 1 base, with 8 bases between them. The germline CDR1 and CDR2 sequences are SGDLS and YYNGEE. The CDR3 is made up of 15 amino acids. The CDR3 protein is CASSVGQASGNTIYF. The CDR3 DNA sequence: TGTGCCAGCAGCGTAGGACAGGCTTCTGGAAACACCATATATTTT.

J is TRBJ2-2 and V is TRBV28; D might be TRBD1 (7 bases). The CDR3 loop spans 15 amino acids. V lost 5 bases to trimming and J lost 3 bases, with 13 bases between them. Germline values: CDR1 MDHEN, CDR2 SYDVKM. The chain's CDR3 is CASSRGTEYTGELFF. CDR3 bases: TGTGCCAGCAGTCGCGGGACAGAATACACCGGGGAGCTGTTTTTT.

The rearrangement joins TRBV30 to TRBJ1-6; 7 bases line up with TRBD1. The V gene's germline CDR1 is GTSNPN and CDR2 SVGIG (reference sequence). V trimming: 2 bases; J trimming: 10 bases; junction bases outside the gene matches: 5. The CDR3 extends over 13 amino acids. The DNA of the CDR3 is TGTGCCTGGAGTCAAACAGGGGAATCACCCCTCCACTTT. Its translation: CAWSQTGESPLHF.

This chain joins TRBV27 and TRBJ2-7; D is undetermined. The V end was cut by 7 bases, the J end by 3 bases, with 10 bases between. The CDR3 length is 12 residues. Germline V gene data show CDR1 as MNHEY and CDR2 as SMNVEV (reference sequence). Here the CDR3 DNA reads TGTGCCAGCACCGGCGGAAACTACGAGCAGTACTTC. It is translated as CASTGGNYEQYF.

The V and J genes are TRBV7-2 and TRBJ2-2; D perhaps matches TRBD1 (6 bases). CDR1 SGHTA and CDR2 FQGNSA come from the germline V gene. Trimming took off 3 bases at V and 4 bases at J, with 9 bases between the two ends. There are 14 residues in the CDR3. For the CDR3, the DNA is TGTGCCAGCAGCTTTGTCAGGGGCACCGGGGAGCTGTTTTTT. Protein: CASSFVRGTGELFF.

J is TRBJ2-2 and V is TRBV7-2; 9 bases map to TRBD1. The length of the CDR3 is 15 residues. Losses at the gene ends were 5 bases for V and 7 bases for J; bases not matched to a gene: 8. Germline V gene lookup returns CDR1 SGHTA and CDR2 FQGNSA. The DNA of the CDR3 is TGTGCCAGCAGCCTCGGGACAGGGAGTGGCGGGGAGCTGTTTTTT. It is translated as CASSLGTGSGGELFF.

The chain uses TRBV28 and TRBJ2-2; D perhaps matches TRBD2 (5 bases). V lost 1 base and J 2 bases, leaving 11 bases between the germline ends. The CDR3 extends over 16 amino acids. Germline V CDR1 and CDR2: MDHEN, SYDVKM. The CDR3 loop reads CASSLFSGSNTGELFF. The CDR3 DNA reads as TGTGCCAGCAGTTTATTCTCGGGATCTAACACCGGGGAGCTGTTTTTT.

The CDR3 DNA follows: TGTGCCAGCAGTTCTCTCGGGGGGTCCGGCACAGATACGCAGTATTTT. Translation: CASSSLGGSGTDTQYF. The chain is built from TRBV28 and TRBJ2-3, with TRBD2 matching 7 bases. This CDR3 region has 16 residues. Trimming cost V 4 bases and J 1 base; bases outside gene matches: 8. Germline loops: CDR1 MDHEN, CDR2 SYDVKM.

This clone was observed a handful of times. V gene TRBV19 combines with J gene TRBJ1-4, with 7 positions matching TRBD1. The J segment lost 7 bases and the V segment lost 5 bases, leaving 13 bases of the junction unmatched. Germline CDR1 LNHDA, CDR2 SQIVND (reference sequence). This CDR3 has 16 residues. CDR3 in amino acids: CASSSGQDFIGEKLFF. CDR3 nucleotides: TGTGCCAGTAGTTCCGGACAGGACTTTATCGGTGAAAAACTGTTTTTT.

The CDR3 is CASSSSDSGNTIYF. CDR3 nucleotide sequence: TGTGCCAGCAGCTCCAGCGACTCTGGAAACACCATATATTTT. The chain links TRBV7-3 to TRBJ1-3; no definite D call. V lost 4 bases and J lost 0, with 7 bases in between. The CDR3 consists of 14 residues. Germline V gives CDR1 SGHTA, CDR2 FQGTGA.

The DNA of the CDR3 is TGCGCCAGCAGTGATACCAGGGACAGGCGCACAGATACGCAGTATTTT. Amino acids: CASSDTRDRRTDTQYF. J is TRBJ2-3 and V is TRBV10-2; 8 bases match TRBD1. The germline V gene has CDR1 WSHSY and CDR2 SAAADI. There are 16 residues in the CDR3. The V segment lost 3 bases and the J segment 1 base; nucleotides outside the gene matches: 6.

DNA of the CDR3: TGCGCCAGCAGCTTAACAACCTCGGGACAGGTCAATTCACCCCTCCACTTT. This sequence encodes CASSLTTSGQVNSPLHF. The chain combines TRBV5-1 with TRBJ1-6; 8 bases map to TRBD1. The length of the CDR3 is 17 residues. CDR1 is SGHRS, CDR2 YFSETQ, per germline. The V and J ends lost 2 bases and 7 bases, in that order; junction bases with no gene match: 11.

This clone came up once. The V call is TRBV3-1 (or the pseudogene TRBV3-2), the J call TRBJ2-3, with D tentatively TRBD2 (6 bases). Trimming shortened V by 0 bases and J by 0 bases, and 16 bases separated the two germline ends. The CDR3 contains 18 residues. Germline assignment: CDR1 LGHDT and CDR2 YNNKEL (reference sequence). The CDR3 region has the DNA TGTGCCAGCAGCCAAGATATGTCGGCGGGGTTTAGCACAGATACGCAGTATTTT. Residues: CASSQDMSAGFSTDTQYF.

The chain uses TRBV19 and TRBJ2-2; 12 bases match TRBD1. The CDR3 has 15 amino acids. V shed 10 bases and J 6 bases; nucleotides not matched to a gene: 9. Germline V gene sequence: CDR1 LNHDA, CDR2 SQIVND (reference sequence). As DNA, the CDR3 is TGTGCCACGAAACCGGGACAGGGGGCAGCCGGGGAGCTGTTTTTT. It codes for CATKPGQGAAGELFF.

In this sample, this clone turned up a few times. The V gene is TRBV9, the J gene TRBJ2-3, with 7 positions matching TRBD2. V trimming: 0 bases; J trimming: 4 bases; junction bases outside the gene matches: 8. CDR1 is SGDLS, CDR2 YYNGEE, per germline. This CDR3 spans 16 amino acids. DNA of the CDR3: TGTGCCAGCAGCGTAGCTGAGGGCGGGGGTCCAGATACGCAGTATTTT. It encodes CASSVAEGGGPDTQYF.

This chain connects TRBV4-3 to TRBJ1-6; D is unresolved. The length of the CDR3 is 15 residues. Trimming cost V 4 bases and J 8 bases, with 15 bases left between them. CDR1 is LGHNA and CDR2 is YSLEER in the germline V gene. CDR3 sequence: CASSPLKAVDSPLHF. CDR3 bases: TGCGCCAGCAGCCCATTGAAGGCGGTCGATTCACCCCTCCACTTT.

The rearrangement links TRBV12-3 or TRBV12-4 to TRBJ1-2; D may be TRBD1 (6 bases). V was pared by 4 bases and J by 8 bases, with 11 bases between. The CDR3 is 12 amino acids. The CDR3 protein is CASSSAQGGYTF. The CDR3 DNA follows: TGTGCCAGCAGTTCAGCCCAGGGGGGCTACACCTTC.

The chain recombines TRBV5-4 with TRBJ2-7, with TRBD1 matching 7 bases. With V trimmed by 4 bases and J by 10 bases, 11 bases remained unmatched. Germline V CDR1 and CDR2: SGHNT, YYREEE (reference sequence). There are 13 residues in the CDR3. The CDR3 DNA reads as TGTGCCAGCAGCGCTGGGACAGAAGAGAGACAGTACTTC. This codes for CASSAGTEERQYF.

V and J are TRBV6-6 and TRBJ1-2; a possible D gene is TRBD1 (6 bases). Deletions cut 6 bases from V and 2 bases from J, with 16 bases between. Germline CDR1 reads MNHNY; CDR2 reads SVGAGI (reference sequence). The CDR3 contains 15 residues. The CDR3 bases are TGTGCCAGCAGGGGCCGGGACATCACCAACTATGGCTACACCTTC. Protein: CASRGRDITNYGYTF.

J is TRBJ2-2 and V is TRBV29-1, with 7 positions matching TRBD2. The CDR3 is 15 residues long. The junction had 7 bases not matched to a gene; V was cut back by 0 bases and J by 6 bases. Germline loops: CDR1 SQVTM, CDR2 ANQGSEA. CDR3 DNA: TGCAGCGTTGAAGATGAGGGAGGGGACGCCGGGGAGCTGTTTTTT. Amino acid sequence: CSVEDEGGDAGELFF.

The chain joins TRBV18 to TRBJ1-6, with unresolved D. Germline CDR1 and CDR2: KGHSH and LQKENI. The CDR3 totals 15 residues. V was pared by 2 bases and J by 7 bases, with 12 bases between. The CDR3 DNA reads TGTGCCAGCTCACCAAACGTTCTACGGAATTCACCCCTCCACTTT. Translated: CASSPNVLRNSPLHF.

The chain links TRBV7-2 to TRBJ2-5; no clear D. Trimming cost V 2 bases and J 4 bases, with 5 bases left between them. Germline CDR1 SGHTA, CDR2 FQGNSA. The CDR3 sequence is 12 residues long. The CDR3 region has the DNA TGTGCCAGCAGCTTAATGAGAGAGACCCAGTACTTC. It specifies CASSLMRETQYF.